This TCR beta chain is drawn from a study of T cell repertoires in cytomegalovirus infection. Germline CDR1 is SQVTM and CDR2 is ANQGSEA. Trimming shortened V by 7 bases and J by 3 bases, and 13 bases separated the two germline ends. CDR3 length equals 12 residues. TCRdb itself ran the reads through MiXCR, one entry per CDR3 protein. This sample has about 300,000 distinct CDR3 sequences, with roughly 24% found just once. The sample consisted of PBMCs. The clonotype comes from a human donor in good health (CMV status not recorded). Some clones in this sample may be carry-over from other donors' samples. The gene calls are TRBV29-1 and TRBJ2-7; D uncertain. The CDR3 sequence is CSAGPAIYEQYF. The CDR3 DNA is TGCAGCGCCGGACCTGCCATCTACGAGCAGTACTTC.